A single sample gave rise to the 21 T cell receptor beta chains below, sequenced in a study of blood T cell repertoires in COVID-19 (dated by TCRdb to about 2020). The method was the immunoSEQ multiplex PCR assay. Imported from immuneACCESS, the table was reduced by TCRdb to in-frame sequences with V and J called. These copies leave out some clones; in studies compared against another copy, an unresolved V gene accounts for under half, and the cause of the remainder is not known. The sample contains 380,000 or so clones, about 89% of them found a single time. The top ten clonotypes cover 0.95% to 1.5% of the sample. The sample consisted of peripheral blood. These receptors were collected from a man between 35 and 55 years old with acute or convalescent COVID-19.

CDR3 loop: CASSFLAARTYEQYF. Here the CDR3 DNA reads TGCGCCAGCAGCTTCTTGGCCGCCCGAACCTACGAGCAGTACTTC. This chain uses TRBV5-1 with TRBJ2-7; no definite D call. CDR3 length: 15 amino acids. The V end was cut by 2 bases, the J end by 2 bases, with 14 bases between. Germline V gene sequence: CDR1 SGHRS, CDR2 YFSETQ.

This rearrangement joins TRBV4-1 to TRBJ2-3, with 9 bases aligning to TRBD2. V shed 0 bases, J shed 3 bases, and the junction held 4 bases outside the gene matches. CDR3 length equals 16 residues. Germline lookup yields CDR1 MGHRA and CDR2 YSYEKL. CDR3 DNA sequence: TGCGCCAGCAGCCAAGAGGCGGGGGGGCCGACAGATACGCAGTATTTT. Translating it yields CASSQEAGGPTDTQYF.

This chain links TRBV18 with TRBJ1-5; a possible D gene is TRBD1 (6 bases). CDR3 length: 17 residues. The germline V and J ends were trimmed by 4 bases and 7 bases, with 23 bases remaining between them. Germline CDR1 KGHSH, CDR2 LQKENI. The DNA of the CDR3 is TGTGCCAGCTCACTTTCACAGGGATGGGACGTTGGGCAGCCCCAGCATTTT. It is translated as CASSLSQGWDVGQPQHF.

The chain links TRBV27 to TRBJ2-1; 11 nucleotides agree with TRBD2. This CDR3 is built from 17 residues. Losses at the gene ends were 0 bases for V and 3 bases for J; bases not matched to a gene: 4. Germline-derived CDR1 and CDR2 are MNHEY and SMNVEV (reference sequence). CDR3 coding DNA: TGTGCCAGCAGTTTATCTGGGGGGACTAGCGGCTACAATGAGCAGTTCTTC. It encodes CASSLSGGTSGYNEQFF.

The genes are TRBV2 and TRBJ2-2; 10 bases align to TRBD1. The CDR3 contains 15 residues. Per the germline V gene, CDR1 is SNHLY and CDR2 is FYNNEI. Losses at the gene ends were 6 bases for V and 6 bases for J; bases not matched to a gene: 7. CDR3 in amino acids: CASRNGQGVAGELFF. CDR3 coding DNA: TGTGCCAGCAGGAACGGACAGGGGGTCGCCGGGGAGCTGTTTTTT.

This clone occurred once. The chain links TRBV27 to TRBJ1-1; possible D gene TRBD1, 5 bases. The V end lost 4 bases, the J end lost 5 bases, and 11 bases lay between the germline ends. From germline, CDR1 is MNHEY and CDR2 SMNVEV (reference sequence). The CDR3 runs to 13 residues. CDR3 sequence (DNA): TGTGCCAGCAGTTCCAGGGAGGGGACTGAAGCTTTCTTT. As protein: CASSSREGTEAFF.

This clone was counted a few times. The rearrangement links TRBV6-5 to TRBJ1-4; perhaps TRBD1 as D (6 bases). This CDR3 comprises 12 residues. V was cut by 4 bases and J by 8 bases, with 8 bases left in between. Germline V gives CDR1 MNHEY, CDR2 SVGAGI. The CDR3 loop reads CASSFTGEKLFF. The DNA of the CDR3 is TGTGCCAGCAGTTTTACAGGGGAAAAACTGTTTTTT.

The chain employs TRBV7-3 and TRBJ2-1; a weak D match, TRBD1 (5 bases). The CDR3 runs to 14 residues. Germline CDR1 is SGHTA and CDR2 is FQGTGA. Trimming left V 5 bases short and J 9 bases short, with 17 bases between. The CDR3 DNA is TGTGCCAGCAGCCGTTCCCTGGGGCAATCTGAGCAGTTCTTC. This encodes CASSRSLGQSEQFF.

In its sample, this clone was seen once. V is TRBV7-2 and J is TRBJ1-2; the D gene is possibly TRBD1 (6 bases). Germline V gene sequence: CDR1 SGHTA, CDR2 FQGNSA. The V end lost 1 base, the J end lost 4 bases, and 10 bases lay between the germline ends. The CDR3 loop spans 14 amino acids. The CDR3 reads CASSLGTAVYGYTF. The CDR3 DNA reads TGTGCCAGCAGCTTAGGGACAGCCGTCTATGGCTACACCTTC.

CDR3 nucleotides: TGTGCCAGCAGTGTGGAAGGGGTGGTGGGCTCTGAAGCTTTCTTT. It codes for CASSVEGVVGSEAFF. The rearrangement joins TRBV28 to TRBJ1-1; a possible D gene is TRBD1 (5 bases). The V gene lost 5 bases and the J gene lost 6 bases, with 19 bases spanning the gap. Germline V gene data show CDR1 as MDHEN and CDR2 as SYDVKM. CDR3 length: 15 residues.

The V call is TRBV30, the J call TRBJ2-1; 9 nucleotides match TRBD2. The CDR3 consists of 13 residues. Germline trimming cut 7 bases from V and 9 bases from J; bases unmatched to any gene: 10. The V gene's germline CDR1 is GTSNPN and CDR2 SVGIG (reference sequence). This CDR3 is CAFRRGGAPEQFF. CDR3 nucleotide sequence: TGTGCCTTCCGGCGGGGGGGGGCTCCTGAGCAGTTCTTC.

The chain uses TRBV12-3 or TRBV12-4 and TRBJ2-3; D is undetermined. This CDR3 is 12 amino acids long. Trimming took 5 bases from V and 7 from J, leaving 10 bases between them. The CDR3 nucleotides are TGTGCCAGCAGTCCGGTTCTAAATACGCAGTATTTT. The encoded protein is CASSPVLNTQYF.

The chain is built from TRBV4-2 and TRBJ2-7; a weak D match, TRBD1 (6 bases). The CDR3 runs 13 residues. CDR1 and CDR2 (germline): LGHNA, YNFKEQ. V was cut by 2 bases and J by 3 bases, with 8 bases left in between. CDR3 sequence (DNA): TGTGCCAGCAGCCAACCGACAGGCTACGAGCAGTACTTC. This sequence encodes CASSQPTGYEQYF.

This clone was found once. Here the CDR3 DNA reads TGTGCCACCAGATCCGGGACTAGCTTCGAGCAGTACTTC. It yields the protein CATRSGTSFEQYF. This chain uses TRBV10-3 with TRBJ2-7; 9 bases agree with TRBD2. In germline, CDR1 is ENHRY, CDR2 SYGVKD. The trim removed 10 bases at V and 6 bases at J, leaving 10 bases unmatched. The CDR3 length is 13 residues.

The chain couples TRBV14 to TRBJ1-6; TRBD1 agrees at 10 bases. CDR3 size: 16 residues. Germline trimming cut 4 bases from V and 4 bases from J; bases unmatched to any gene: 4. Per the germline V gene, CDR1 is SGHDN and CDR2 is FVKESK. The CDR3 sequence is CASSPTGGLYNSPLHF. CDR3 nucleotide sequence: TGTGCCAGCAGCCCGACAGGGGGCCTATATAATTCACCCCTCCACTTT.

The chain links TRBV4-2 to TRBJ2-5; the D gene is possibly TRBD2 (5 bases). V was trimmed by 2 bases and J by 2 bases, leaving 6 bases between them. The CDR3 covers 13 residues. Germline CDR1 reads LGHNA; CDR2 reads YNFKEQ. The chain's CDR3 is CASSQREQETQYF. The CDR3 DNA sequence: TGTGCCAGCAGCCAAAGGGAGCAAGAGACCCAGTACTTC.

J is TRBJ2-7 and V is TRBV18; D is unresolved. This CDR3 is 12 amino acids long. Germline V gives CDR1 KGHSH, CDR2 LQKENI. V lost 2 bases to trimming and J lost 9 bases, with 11 bases between them. CDR3 amino acids: CASSPDSVGQYF. CDR3 nucleotide sequence: TGTGCCAGCTCACCAGACTCGGTGGGGCAGTACTTC.

V gene TRBV5-1 combines with J gene TRBJ2-1; D may be TRBD1 (6 bases). The CDR3 sequence is 15 residues long. Trimming took 0 bases from V and 6 from J, leaving 13 bases between them. Germline CDR1 is SGHRS and CDR2 is YFSETQ. CDR3 amino acids: CASSLAGGRVNEQFF. The CDR3 DNA reads TGCGCCAGCAGCTTGGCTGGGGGCAGGGTCAATGAGCAGTTCTTC. Supplemented by reference TRBV5-1 and TRBJ2-1, the full variable domain reads KAGVTQTPRYLIKTRGQQVTLSCSPISGHRSVSWYQQTPGQGLQFLFEYFSETQRNKGNFPGRFSGRQFSNSRSEMNVSTLELGDSALYLCASSLAGGRVNEQFFGPGTRLTVL.

The chain is built from TRBV30 and TRBJ1-3, with D perhaps matching TRBD1 (5 bases). CDR1 is GTSNPN, CDR2 SVGIG, per germline (reference sequence). The length of the CDR3 is 14 residues. V was trimmed by 6 bases and J by 5 bases, leaving 17 bases between them. CDR3 protein: CACDSPQGRNTIYF. The DNA of the CDR3 is TGTGCCTGCGACAGTCCCCAGGGTAGAAACACCATATATTTT. The full variable domain, with the rest looked up from reference TRBV30 and TRBJ1-3, is SQTIHQWPATLVQPVGSPLSLECTVEGTSNPNLYWYRQAAGRGLQLLFYSVGIGQISSEVPQNLSASRPQDRQFILSSKKLLLSDSGFYLCACDSPQGRNTIYFGEGSWLTVV.

This chain links TRBV11-2 with TRBJ2-5; the D gene is possibly TRBD2 (6 bases). CDR3 length equals 12 residues. V was shortened by 6 bases and J by 9 bases, with 14 bases between the two germline ends. Germline CDR1 reads SGHAT; CDR2 reads FQNNGV. CDR3 amino acids: CASSFWGEAQYF. The CDR3 DNA sequence: TGTGCCAGCAGTTTCTGGGGGGAAGCCCAGTACTTC.

The chain is built from TRBV19 and TRBJ1-5; possible D gene TRBD1, 6 bases. This CDR3 has 17 residues. Germline-derived CDR1 and CDR2 are LNHDA and SQIVND (reference sequence). The germline V and J ends were trimmed by 3 bases and 7 bases, with 22 bases remaining between them. This chain's CDR3 is CASSIGQGRPVFQPQHF. The CDR3 nucleotides are TGTGCCAGTAGTATCGGGCAGGGGAGACCTGTTTTCCAGCCCCAGCATTTT.